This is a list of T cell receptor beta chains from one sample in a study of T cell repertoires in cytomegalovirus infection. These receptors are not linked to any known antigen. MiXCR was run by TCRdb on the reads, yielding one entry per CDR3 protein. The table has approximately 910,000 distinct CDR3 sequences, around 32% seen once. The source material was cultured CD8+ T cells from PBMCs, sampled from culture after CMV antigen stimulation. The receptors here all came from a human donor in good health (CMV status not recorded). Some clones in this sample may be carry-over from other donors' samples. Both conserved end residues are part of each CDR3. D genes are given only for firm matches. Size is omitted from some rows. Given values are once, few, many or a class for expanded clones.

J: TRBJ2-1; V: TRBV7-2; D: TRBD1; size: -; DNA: TGTGCCAGCAGCTTAGTCAGGGGGCAGGGAGAGCAGTTCTTC; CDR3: CASSLVRGQGEQFF
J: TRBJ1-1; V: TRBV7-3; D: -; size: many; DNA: TGTGCCAGCAGCCCCCGTGGGCGAGGGGACACTGAAGCTTTCTTT; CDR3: CASSPRGRGDTEAFF
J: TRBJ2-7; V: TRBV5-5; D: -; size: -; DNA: TGTGCCACCCTCTCCCCTACTTACGAGCAGTACTTC; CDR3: CATLSPTYEQYF
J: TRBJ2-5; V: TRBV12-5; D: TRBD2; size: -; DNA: TGTGCTAGTGGTTTCGAGACTAGCGGGGAACAAGAGACCCAGAACTTC; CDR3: CASGFETSGEQETQNF
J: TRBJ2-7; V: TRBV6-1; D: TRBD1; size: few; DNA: TGTGCCACCAGAACCGGGACAGGGCCATACGAGCAGTACTTC; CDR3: CATRTGTGPYEQYF
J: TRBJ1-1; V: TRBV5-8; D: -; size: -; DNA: TGTGCCAGCAGCCCGGGTTGGGGAGTTAACACTGAAGCTTTCTTT; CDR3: CASSPGWGVNTEAFF
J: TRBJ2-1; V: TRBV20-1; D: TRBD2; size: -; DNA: TGCAGTGCTACTGGGACTAGGAGGGTAAATGAGCAGTTCTTC; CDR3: CSATGTRRVNEQFF
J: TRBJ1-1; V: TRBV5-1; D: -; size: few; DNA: TGCGCCAGCAGCTTGGATGGAGATGAAGCTTTCTTT; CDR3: CASSLDGDEAFF
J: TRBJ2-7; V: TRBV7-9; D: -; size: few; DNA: TGTGCCAGCAGCCCCCCGGGTTCGAGCTCCTACGAGCAGTACTTC; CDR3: CASSPPGSSSYEQYF
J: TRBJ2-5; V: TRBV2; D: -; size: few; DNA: TGTGCCAGCATTGAGGGCAAAGAGACCCAGTACTTC; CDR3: CASIEGKETQYF
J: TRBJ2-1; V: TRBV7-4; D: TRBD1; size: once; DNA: TGTGCCAGCAGCTTACCGCGGGACAGGGGTAATGAGCAGTTCTTC; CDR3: CASSLPRDRGNEQFF
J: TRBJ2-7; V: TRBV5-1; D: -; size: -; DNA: TGCGCCAGCAGCTTGGGGCAGACAGTGGGATTTCGCTACGAGCAGTACTTC; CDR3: CASSLGQTVGFRYEQYF
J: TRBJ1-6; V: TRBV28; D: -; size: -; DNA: TGTGCCGCTCTCCCTGGGGGATCGTATAATTCACCCCTCCACTTT; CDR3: CAALPGGSYNSPLHF
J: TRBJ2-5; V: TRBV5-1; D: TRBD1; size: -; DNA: TGCGCCAGCAGCTTGGGCCGGGACAGGGGGAGCTACCAAGAGACCCAGTACTTC; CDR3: CASSLGRDRGSYQETQYF
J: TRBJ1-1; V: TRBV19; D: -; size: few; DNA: TGTGCCAGTAGTACCCAGACAGTGGTGAACACTGAAGCTTTCTTT; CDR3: CASSTQTVVNTEAFF
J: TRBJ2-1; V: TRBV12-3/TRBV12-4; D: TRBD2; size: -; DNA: TGTGCCAGCAGTTGGGGCGGGGGGGCAGATGAGCAGTTCTTC; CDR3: CASSWGGGADEQFF
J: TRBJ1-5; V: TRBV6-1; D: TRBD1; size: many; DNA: TGTGCCAGCAGTACAGGGGACGGTAGCAATCAGCCCCAGCATTTT; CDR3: CASSTGDGSNQPQHF
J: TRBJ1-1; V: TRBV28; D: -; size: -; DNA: TGTGCCAGCAGTTTATCTCACAGGGTTCTTGGGACTGAAGCTTTCTTT; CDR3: CASSLSHRVLGTEAFF
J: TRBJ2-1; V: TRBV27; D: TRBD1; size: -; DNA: TGTGCCAGCAGACCAGGACAGGCCTACTACAATGAGCAGTTCTTC; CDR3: CASRPGQAYYNEQFF
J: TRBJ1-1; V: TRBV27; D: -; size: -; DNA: TGTGCCAGCAGGTTGACCGAACAGAACACTGAAGCTTTCTTT; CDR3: CASRLTEQNTEAFF
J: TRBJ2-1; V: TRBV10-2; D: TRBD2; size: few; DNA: TGCGCCAGCAGTGAAATGACTAGCGGGGGGATTTACAATGAGCAGTTCTTC; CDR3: CASSEMTSGGIYNEQFF
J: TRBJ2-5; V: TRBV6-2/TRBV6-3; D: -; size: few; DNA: TGTGCCAGCAGTCCGGGTTCGAGAGTAGAGACCCAGTACTTC; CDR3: CASSPGSRVETQYF
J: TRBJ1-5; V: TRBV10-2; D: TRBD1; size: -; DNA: TGCGCCACCGCGACAGGGGCGCACCACAATCAGCCCCAGCATTTT; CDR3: CATATGAHHNQPQHF
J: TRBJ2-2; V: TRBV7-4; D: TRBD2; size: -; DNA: TGTGCCAGCAGCCAGACCGGGACTAGGGACACCGGGGAGCTGTTTTTT; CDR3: CASSQTGTRDTGELFF
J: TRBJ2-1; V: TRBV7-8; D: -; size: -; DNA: TGTGCCAGCAGCTTAGGGGCAGGTGATTCCTACAATGAGCAGTTCTTC; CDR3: CASSLGAGDSYNEQFF